This T cell receptor beta chain comes out of a study of CD8+CD57+ T cells in acquired aplastic anemia (dated by TCRdb to 2016 to 2019). For context, the study as a whole: On average, sorted CD4+ and CD8+ cells yielded 3 to 4 ug of extracted DNA, with a range of 0.2 to 27.4 ug. A CD8+CD57+ expansion meant a frequency higher than the mean frequency seen in healthy subjects.

Profiling of TCR beta VDJ combinations and CDR3 sequences used genomic DNA as the template. An Illumina HiSeq 2000 was used for TCR repertoire sequencing. As for the authors' bioinformatics: Repertoires were assessed using TRBV/TRBJ rearrangement plots, CDR3 size and DJ length profiles, and Simpson's diversity index. Whichever DNA sequence was most abundant in the deep sequencing data was defined as the immunodominant clone. CDR3 amino acid sequences were screened for sharing across subjects and were compared with published repertoires and the VDJdb database. The public reads were run again by TCRdb, first through fastp at Q25 and then through MiXCR, and only productive beta chains were kept. Identical CDR3 protein sequences are pooled into one entry, listed with their most common genes and DNA. What appears here as the V and J calls and clone size reflects TCRdb's work, not the paper's. The sample table shows about 180,000 distinct CDR3 sequences, and 48% are seen once. The ten largest account for roughly 2% of the sample.

This clonotype has a count of ten or more. The target of this receptor is not known. Base qualities are not provided; no much larger clone lies one nucleotide away. Expansion of CD8+CD57+ cells had been shown by flow cytometry in the patients chosen for sequencing. Every patient had severe acquired aplastic anemia, diagnosed using the International Study of Aplastic Anemia and Agranulocytosis and Camitta criteria. Patients had received no therapy at the time of blood sampling. In this study, sorted CD4+ and CD8+ T cells from the blood of healthy subjects and of severe aplastic anemia patients had their TCR repertoires deep-sequenced. Patients were enrolled under clinicaltrials.gov protocols 00001620, 01623167, 00001397, 00071045, 00081523 and 00961064 in the USA. Ficoll-Paque density gradient centrifugation was used to isolate peripheral blood mononuclear cells. Before DNA extraction, CD4+ and CD8+ T cells were sorted with FACS or magnetic beads.

The CDR3 covers 15 residues, taking in both the cysteine and the phenylalanine. Only CDR3 DNA remains: 45 bases, in frame from the first base. The germline V gene encodes CDR1 SGDLS and CDR2 YYNGEE. Unmatched junction bases come to 9, with V trimmed by 6 bases and J by 1 base. Broader findings and caveats from the paper: No significant difference in CD8+ Simpson's diversity was found between patients and healthy controls (P=0.060). Roughly 29 CD8+ CDR3 sequences were found to be shared between patients and controls, but these sequences appeared to be highly expressed in patients and within the immunodominant clones of the patients.

The receptor's source is a human donor with aplastic anemia. Recombination connected TRBV9 to TRBJ2-5, with 7 bases in between that match TRBD2. Sequences were obtained from sorted CD4+, CD8+, or CD8+CD57+ T cells (not recorded which) from PBMCs. CDR3 region: CASTWGGSVQETQYF. The DNA sequence reads TGTGCCAGCACGTGGGGCGGGAGCGTCCAAGAGACCCAGTACTTC. The entire variable domain, with the stretches around the CDR3 drawn from the reference TRBV9 and TRBJ2-5 proteins, is DSGVTQTPKHLITATGQRVTLRCSPRSGDLSVYWYQQSLDQGLQFLIQYYNGEERAKGNILERFSAQQFPDLHSELNLSSLELGDSALYFCASTWGGSVQETQYFGPGTRLLVL.